Listed below are T cell receptor beta chains from one sample, sequenced in a study of neurological immune-mediated disorders. TCRdb ran MiXCR on the 5' RACE reads and lists one entry per CDR3 protein. This table has about 66,000 distinct CDR3 sequences, 3% to 5% appearing once. Sample: PBMCs. These receptors all come from a young man with multiple sclerosis. Each CDR3 is given with its conserved first and last residue. Each record gives: J gene, CDR3 length, D gene, clone size, V gene, CDR3 protein, CDR3 DNA. A D gene is named only where the DNA matches it firmly. Part of the rows lack a size; the others show once, few, many or a class for expanded clones.

j_gene: TRBJ2-7
len: 13
d_gene: NA
abundance: many
v_gene: TRBV11-2
CDR3aa: CASSSSSPGEEYF
CDR3nt: TGTGCCAGCAGCTCGAGCAGTCCCGGTGAGGAGTACTTC

j_gene: TRBJ2-1
len: 15
d_gene: TRBD1
abundance: many
v_gene: TRBV5-1
CDR3aa: CASSLVTGGDNEQFF
CDR3nt: TGCGCCAGCAGCTTGGTAACAGGGGGTGACAATGAGCAGTTCTTC

j_gene: TRBJ2-3
len: 15
d_gene: NA
abundance: many
v_gene: TRBV5-1
CDR3aa: CASSFGGRETDTQYF
CDR3nt: TGCGCCAGCAGCTTCGGGGGGCGCGAGACAGATACGCAGTATTTT

j_gene: TRBJ2-1
len: 14
d_gene: TRBD2
abundance: many
v_gene: TRBV20-1
CDR3aa: CSATRGGVYNEQFF
CDR3nt: TGCAGTGCTACCCGGGGGGGCGTCTACAATGAGCAGTTCTTC

j_gene: TRBJ2-5
len: 15
d_gene: NA
abundance: many
v_gene: TRBV7-8
CDR3aa: CASSSAKGRRETQYF
CDR3nt: TGTGCCAGCAGCTCAGCGAAGGGAAGGCGAGAGACCCAGTACTTC

j_gene: TRBJ2-1
len: 16
d_gene: NA
abundance: many
v_gene: TRBV4-2
CDR3aa: CASSQDGAQTYNEQFF
CDR3nt: TGTGCCAGCAGCCAAGATGGGGCGCAGACTTACAATGAGCAGTTCTTC

j_gene: TRBJ1-2
len: 13
d_gene: NA
abundance: many
v_gene: TRBV7-3
CDR3aa: CASSLKQGEGYTF
CDR3nt: TGTGCCAGCAGCTTAAAACAGGGTGAGGGCTACACCTTC

j_gene: TRBJ2-3
len: 14
d_gene: NA
abundance: NA
v_gene: TRBV5-1
CDR3aa: CASSPSGGSDTQYF
CDR3nt: TGCGCCAGCAGCCCAAGTGGGGGCTCAGATACGCAGTATTTT

j_gene: TRBJ1-5
len: 15
d_gene: NA
abundance: NA
v_gene: TRBV27
CDR3aa: CASSPLASGNQPQNF
CDR3nt: TGTGCCAGCAGCCCCCTTGCCTCGGGCAATCAGCCCCAGAATTTT

j_gene: TRBJ1-4
len: 15
d_gene: NA
abundance: many
v_gene: TRBV12-3/TRBV12-4
CDR3aa: CASSFWETTNEKLFF
CDR3nt: TGTGCCAGCAGTTTTTGGGAGACAACTAATGAAAAACTGTTTTTT

j_gene: TRBJ1-2
len: 15
d_gene: TRBD1
abundance: many
v_gene: TRBV6-5
CDR3aa: CASSYFGDRTSGYTF
CDR3nt: TGTGCCAGCAGTTACTTCGGGGACAGGACTAGCGGCTACACCTTC

j_gene: TRBJ2-2
len: 14
d_gene: TRBD2
abundance: NA
v_gene: TRBV7-7
CDR3aa: CASSRDYSTGELFF
CDR3nt: TGTGCCAGCAGTAGGGACTACTCCACCGGGGAGCTGTTTTTT

j_gene: TRBJ2-7
len: 15
d_gene: NA
abundance: NA
v_gene: TRBV4-3
CDR3aa: CASSQRRGPSYEQYF
CDR3nt: TGCGCCAGCAGCCAACGACGGGGGCCCTCCTACGAGCAGTACTTC

j_gene: TRBJ2-1
len: 15
d_gene: TRBD2
abundance: many
v_gene: TRBV20-1
CDR3aa: CSARAPNGGGNEQFF
CDR3nt: TGCAGTGCTAGAGCCCCCAATGGGGGGGGTAATGAGCAGTTCTTC

j_gene: TRBJ1-1
len: 15
d_gene: TRBD1
abundance: many
v_gene: TRBV5-6
CDR3aa: CASSGRTGLNTEAFF
CDR3nt: TGTGCCAGCAGCGGCCGGACAGGGCTGAACACTGAAGCTTTCTTT

j_gene: TRBJ2-3
len: 15
d_gene: NA
abundance: many
v_gene: TRBV7-2
CDR3aa: CASSLEAPSTDTQYF
CDR3nt: TGTGCCAGCAGCTTAGAGGCGCCTAGCACAGATACGCAGTATTTT

j_gene: TRBJ2-1
len: 15
d_gene: NA
abundance: many
v_gene: TRBV12-3/TRBV12-4
CDR3aa: CASGVGSFGSNEQFF
CDR3nt: TGTGCCAGCGGGGTAGGTTCTTTCGGGTCCAATGAGCAGTTCTTC

j_gene: TRBJ2-7
len: 14
d_gene: NA
abundance: many
v_gene: TRBV7-2
CDR3aa: CASSHLDTSYEQYF
CDR3nt: TGTGCCAGCAGCCACCTTGACACATCCTACGAGCAGTACTTC

j_gene: TRBJ2-7
len: 13
d_gene: NA
abundance: many
v_gene: TRBV10-3
CDR3aa: CAISEFVSYEQYF
CDR3nt: TGTGCCATCAGTGAGTTCGTCTCCTACGAGCAGTACTTC

j_gene: TRBJ2-1
len: 16
d_gene: NA
abundance: many
v_gene: TRBV6-2/TRBV6-3
CDR3aa: CASSYSATSSYNEQFF
CDR3nt: TGTGCCAGCAGTTACTCGGCGACGAGCTCCTACAATGAGCAGTTCTTC

j_gene: TRBJ2-5
len: 14
d_gene: NA
abundance: many
v_gene: TRBV5-6
CDR3aa: CASSLWGGEETQYF
CDR3nt: TGTGCCAGCAGCTTGTGGGGGGGCGAGGAGACCCAGTACTTC

j_gene: TRBJ2-4
len: 13
d_gene: NA
abundance: many
v_gene: TRBV15
CDR3aa: CATSNRDRNIQYF
CDR3nt: TGTGCCACCAGCAATCGAGACAGGAACATTCAGTACTTC

j_gene: TRBJ1-6
len: 12
d_gene: NA
abundance: many
v_gene: TRBV5-1
CDR3aa: CASSLDGSPLHF
CDR3nt: TGCGCCAGCAGCTTGGATGGTTCACCCCTCCACTTT

j_gene: TRBJ2-7
len: 14
d_gene: TRBD2
abundance: many
v_gene: TRBV20-1
CDR3aa: CSAGIAGGPYEQYF
CDR3nt: TGCAGTGCCGGTATAGCGGGGGGGCCCTACGAGCAGTACTTC

j_gene: TRBJ1-2
len: 14
d_gene: NA
abundance: many
v_gene: TRBV5-1
CDR3aa: CASSETVPGYGYTF
CDR3nt: TGCGCCAGCAGCGAGACAGTACCGGGGTATGGCTACACCTTC

j_gene: TRBJ2-3
len: 16
d_gene: NA
abundance: many
v_gene: TRBV4-1
CDR3aa: CASSRRGAQGTDTQYF
CDR3nt: TGCGCCAGCAGCCGCAGGGGCGCACAGGGCACAGATACGCAGTATTTT

j_gene: TRBJ2-7
len: 13
d_gene: TRBD1
abundance: many
v_gene: TRBV12-3/TRBV12-4
CDR3aa: CASRGQGAIEQYF
CDR3nt: TGTGCCAGCAGGGGACAGGGGGCGATCGAGCAGTACTTC

j_gene: TRBJ1-5
len: 14
d_gene: NA
abundance: many
v_gene: TRBV20-1
CDR3aa: CSAREAGGNQPQHF
CDR3nt: TGCAGTGCTAGAGAAGCTGGGGGCAATCAGCCCCAGCATTTT

j_gene: TRBJ1-1
len: 15
d_gene: TRBD1
abundance: many
v_gene: TRBV5-1
CDR3aa: CASSLGTGGAGEAFF
CDR3nt: TGCGCCAGCAGCTTGGGCACAGGGGGCGCTGGTGAAGCTTTCTTT

j_gene: TRBJ2-2
len: 14
d_gene: TRBD1
abundance: many
v_gene: TRBV5-5
CDR3aa: CASSLQGAGGELFF
CDR3nt: TGTGCCAGCAGCTTACAGGGGGCTGGCGGGGAGCTGTTTTTT

j_gene: TRBJ1-4
len: 17
d_gene: NA
abundance: few
v_gene: TRBV6-6
CDR3aa: CASSYPTGESTNEKLFF
CDR3nt: TGTGCCAGCAGTTACCCGACAGGAGAATCAACTAATGAAAAACTGTTTTTT

j_gene: TRBJ2-2
len: 16
d_gene: NA
abundance: many
v_gene: TRBV20-1
CDR3aa: CSARVLDRQDTGELFF
CDR3nt: TGCAGTGCTAGAGTTCTCGACAGGCAAGACACCGGGGAGCTGTTTTTT

j_gene: TRBJ1-1
len: 15
d_gene: TRBD1
abundance: many
v_gene: TRBV5-1
CDR3aa: CASSLAVTGLGEAFF
CDR3nt: TGCGCCAGCAGCTTGGCAGTGACAGGGTTGGGTGAAGCTTTCTTT

j_gene: TRBJ2-3
len: 14
d_gene: NA
abundance: few
v_gene: TRBV10-3
CDR3aa: CAIGTGTSTDTQYF
CDR3nt: TGTGCCATCGGAACAGGGACTAGCACAGATACGCAGTATTTT

j_gene: TRBJ2-3
len: 17
d_gene: TRBD2
abundance: many
v_gene: TRBV5-1
CDR3aa: CASSLTGTSGGADTQYF
CDR3nt: TGCGCCAGCAGCTTAACCGGGACTAGCGGGGGTGCAGATACGCAGTATTTT

j_gene: TRBJ1-4
len: 14
d_gene: NA
abundance: many
v_gene: TRBV20-1
CDR3aa: CSARGFPTNEKLFF
CDR3nt: TGCAGTGCTAGAGGGTTTCCAACTAATGAAAAACTGTTTTTT

j_gene: TRBJ2-5
len: 12
d_gene: NA
abundance: NA
v_gene: TRBV20-1
CDR3aa: CSAEETAETQYF
CDR3nt: TGCAGTGCGGAGGAGACCGCGGAGACCCAGTACTTC

j_gene: TRBJ1-2
len: 13
d_gene: TRBD1
abundance: NA
v_gene: TRBV18
CDR3aa: CASSPLTGDGYTF
CDR3nt: TGTGCCAGCTCACCATTGACAGGGGATGGCTACACCTTC

j_gene: TRBJ2-3
len: 18
d_gene: TRBD2
abundance: many
v_gene: TRBV6-6
CDR3aa: CASSRQGLAGGELDTQYF
CDR3nt: TGTGCCAGCAGCCGCCAAGGACTAGCGGGGGGGGAGTTAGATACGCAGTATTTT

j_gene: TRBJ2-3
len: 12
d_gene: TRBD2
abundance: many
v_gene: TRBV29-1
CDR3aa: CSMRLASDTQYF
CDR3nt: TGCAGCATGAGACTAGCTTCAGATACGCAGTATTTT

j_gene: TRBJ2-2
len: 15
d_gene: TRBD2
abundance: many
v_gene: TRBV12-3/TRBV12-4
CDR3aa: CASTLAGGVAGELFF
CDR3nt: TGTGCCAGCACCCTAGCGGGGGGGGTTGCCGGGGAGCTGTTTTTT

j_gene: TRBJ2-1
len: 14
d_gene: NA
abundance: many
v_gene: TRBV5-1
CDR3aa: CASSLDGGYNEQFF
CDR3nt: TGCGCCAGCAGCTTGGATGGCGGATACAATGAGCAGTTCTTC

j_gene: TRBJ2-7
len: 12
d_gene: TRBD1
abundance: many
v_gene: TRBV20-1
CDR3aa: CSARPDRDEQYF
CDR3nt: TGCAGTGCCAGACCCGACAGGGATGAGCAGTACTTC

j_gene: TRBJ1-3
len: 16
d_gene: NA
abundance: few
v_gene: TRBV7-2
CDR3aa: CASSFSGRGAGNTIYF
CDR3nt: TGTGCCAGCAGCTTCTCTGGCAGGGGAGCTGGAAACACCATATATTTT

j_gene: TRBJ1-2
len: 17
d_gene: TRBD1
abundance: many
v_gene: TRBV5-1
CDR3aa: CASSIGTGVLSFDRYTF
CDR3nt: TGCGCCAGCAGCATTGGGACAGGGGTTCTCTCCTTCGACCGCTACACCTTC

j_gene: TRBJ2-7
len: 15
d_gene: NA
abundance: many
v_gene: TRBV20-1
CDR3aa: CSARDTPRLGIEQYF
CDR3nt: TGCAGTGCTAGAGATACGCCTAGGCTCGGGATCGAGCAGTACTTC

j_gene: TRBJ2-2
len: 15
d_gene: NA
abundance: few
v_gene: TRBV5-1
CDR3aa: CASSLGILNTGELFF
CDR3nt: TGCGCCAGCAGCTTAGGGATCCTAAACACCGGGGAGCTGTTTTTT

j_gene: TRBJ2-5
len: 16
d_gene: TRBD2
abundance: many
v_gene: TRBV24-1
CDR3aa: CATSIPGGGAPETQYF
CDR3nt: TGTGCCACCAGTATTCCCGGCGGGGGGGCCCCCGAGACCCAGTACTTC

j_gene: TRBJ2-5
len: 15
d_gene: NA
abundance: many
v_gene: TRBV27
CDR3aa: CASSRRRQERETQYF
CDR3nt: TGTGCCAGCAGTCGACGTCGACAGGAAAGAGAGACCCAGTACTTC

j_gene: TRBJ2-2
len: 14
d_gene: NA
abundance: many
v_gene: TRBV10-3
CDR3aa: CAISGRVDTGELFF
CDR3nt: TGTGCCATCAGTGGCAGGGTTGACACCGGGGAGCTGTTTTTT

j_gene: TRBJ2-7
len: 11
d_gene: NA
abundance: many
v_gene: TRBV27
CDR3aa: CASRGAYEQYF
CDR3nt: TGTGCCAGCAGGGGAGCCTACGAGCAGTACTTC

j_gene: TRBJ2-3
len: 15
d_gene: NA
abundance: many
v_gene: TRBV5-1
CDR3aa: CASSDGTAEADTQYF
CDR3nt: TGCGCCAGCAGCGATGGGACCGCGGAAGCAGATACGCAGTATTTT

j_gene: TRBJ2-7
len: 16
d_gene: NA
abundance: many
v_gene: TRBV4-1
CDR3aa: CASSASTGGAGYEQYF
CDR3nt: TGCGCCAGCAGCGCCTCGACGGGGGGCGCGGGCTACGAGCAGTACTTC

j_gene: TRBJ1-1
len: 15
d_gene: TRBD1
abundance: NA
v_gene: TRBV20-1
CDR3aa: CSATGTGGFGTEALF
CDR3nt: TGCAGTGCCACCGGGACAGGGGGCTTTGGGACTGAAGCTTTATTT

j_gene: TRBJ2-3
len: 13
d_gene: NA
abundance: many
v_gene: TRBV6-6
CDR3aa: CASTLGVAHTQYF
CDR3nt: TGTGCCAGCACCCTCGGCGTCGCCCATACGCAGTATTTT

j_gene: TRBJ2-6
len: 18
d_gene: NA
abundance: many
v_gene: TRBV4-3
CDR3aa: CASSQDAPIVAGANVLTF
CDR3nt: TGCGCCAGCAGCCAAGATGCCCCCATTGTGGCTGGGGCCAACGTCCTGACTTTC

j_gene: TRBJ1-2
len: 14
d_gene: NA
abundance: many
v_gene: TRBV20-1
CDR3aa: CSAAQAFGTYGYTF
CDR3nt: TGCAGTGCAGCTCAGGCGTTTGGGACCTATGGCTACACCTTC

j_gene: TRBJ1-1
len: 13
d_gene: NA
abundance: NA
v_gene: TRBV25-1
CDR3aa: CASSATGLTEAFF
CDR3nt: TGTGCCAGCAGCGCAACAGGGTTGACTGAAGCTTTCTTT

j_gene: TRBJ2-7
len: 16
d_gene: NA
abundance: many
v_gene: TRBV5-6
CDR3aa: CASSLPGPHGDYEQYF
CDR3nt: TGTGCCAGCAGCTTGCCGGGTCCTCATGGGGACTACGAGCAGTACTTC